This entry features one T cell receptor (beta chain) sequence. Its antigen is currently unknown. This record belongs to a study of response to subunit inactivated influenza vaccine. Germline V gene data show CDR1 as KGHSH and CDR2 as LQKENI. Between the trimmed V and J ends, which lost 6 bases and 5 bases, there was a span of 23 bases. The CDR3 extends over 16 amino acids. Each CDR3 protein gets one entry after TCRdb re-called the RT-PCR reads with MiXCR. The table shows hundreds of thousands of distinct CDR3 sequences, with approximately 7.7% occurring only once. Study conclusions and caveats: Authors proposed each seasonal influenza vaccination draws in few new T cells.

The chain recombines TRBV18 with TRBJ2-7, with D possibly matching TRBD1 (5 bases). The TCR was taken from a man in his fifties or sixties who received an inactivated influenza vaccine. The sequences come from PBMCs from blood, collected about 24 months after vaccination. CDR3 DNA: TGTGCCAGCTCCCAAGCCATCGGACACGGATCCCACGAGCAGTACTTC. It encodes CASSQAIGHGSHEQYF.